The present T cell receptor beta chain was sequenced within a study of blood T cells in healthy people across ages. Across the study: Template switching caught about one barcoded beta molecule for each two T cells.

PBMCs, at least 7 million per sample, were isolated. Germline trimming cut 6 bases from V and 2 bases from J; bases unmatched to any gene: 4. The germline V gene has CDR1 MNHEY and CDR2 SVGAGI. The CDR3 length is 14 residues. A second PCR of 7 to 11 cycles used a sample-barcoded 5' primer and a J-beta primer mix. TCRdb re-called the 5' RACE reads through MiXCR, storing one row per CDR3 protein. The sample lists fewer than 750,000 distinct CDR3 sequences; around 50% were seen once. Study results and limitations: Age brought a roughly linear fall in TCR beta diversity measured per million T cells. Total diversity from one million sequenced T cells was likely underestimated.

This clonotype has ten or more counts. Its matching antigen is unknown. The sequenced material came from blood. J is TRBJ2-1 and V is TRBV6-5; TRBD2 matches at 7 bases. The TCR sequence derives from an elderly man in good health. As DNA, the CDR3 is TGTGCCAGCAGGCCAGCGGGAACCTACAATGAGCAGTTCTTC. Translating it yields CASRPAGTYNEQFF.